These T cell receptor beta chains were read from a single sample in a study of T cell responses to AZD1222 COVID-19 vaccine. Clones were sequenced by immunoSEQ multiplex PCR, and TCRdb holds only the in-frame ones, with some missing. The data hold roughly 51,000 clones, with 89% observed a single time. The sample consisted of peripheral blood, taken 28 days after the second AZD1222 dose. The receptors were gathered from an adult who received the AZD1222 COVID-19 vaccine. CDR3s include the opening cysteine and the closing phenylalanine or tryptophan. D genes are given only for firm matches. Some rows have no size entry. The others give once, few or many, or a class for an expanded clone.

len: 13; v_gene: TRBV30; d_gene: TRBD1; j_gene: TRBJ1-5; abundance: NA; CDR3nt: TGTGCCTGGAGTGTAGGGGGCGATCAGCCCCAGCATTTT; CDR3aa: CAWSVGGDQPQHF
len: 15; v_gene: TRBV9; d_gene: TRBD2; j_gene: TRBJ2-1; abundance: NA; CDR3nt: TGTGCCAGCACTCTAGCGGGAGGGCCATGGGATGAGCAGTTCTTC; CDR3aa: CASTLAGGPWDEQFF
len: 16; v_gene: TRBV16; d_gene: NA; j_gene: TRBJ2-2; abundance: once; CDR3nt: TGTGCCAGCAGCCAATTGCAGGCCCCCAACACCGGGGAGCTGTTTTTT; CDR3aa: CASSQLQAPNTGELFF
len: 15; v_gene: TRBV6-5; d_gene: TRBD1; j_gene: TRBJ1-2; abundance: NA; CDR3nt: TGTGCCAGCAACCTAGCCGGGACAGGGGGCGGTGGCTACACCTTC; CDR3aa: CASNLAGTGGGGYTF
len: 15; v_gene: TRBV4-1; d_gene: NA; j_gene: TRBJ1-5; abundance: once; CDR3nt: TGCGCCAGCAGCCTGGGGTACGGGCTAAATCAGCCCCAGCATTTT; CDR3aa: CASSLGYGLNQPQHF
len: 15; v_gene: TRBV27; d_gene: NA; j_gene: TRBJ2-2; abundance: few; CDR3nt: TGTGCCAGCCGCGCTAGGCCCGCGAACACCGGGGAGCTGTTTTTT; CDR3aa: CASRARPANTGELFF
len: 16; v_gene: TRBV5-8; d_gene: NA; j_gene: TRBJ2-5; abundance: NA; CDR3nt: TGTGCCAGCAGCTTGGCCCGGGGAGCCCACCAAGAGACCCAGTACTTC; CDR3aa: CASSLARGAHQETQYF
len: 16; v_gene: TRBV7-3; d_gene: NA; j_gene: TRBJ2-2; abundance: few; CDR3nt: TGTGCCAGCAGCTTGGGACCGGTTGCGAACACCGGGGAGCTGTTTTTT; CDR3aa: CASSLGPVANTGELFF
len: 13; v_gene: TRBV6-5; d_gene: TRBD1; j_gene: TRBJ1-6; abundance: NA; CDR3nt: TGTGCCAGCAGGCGACAGGGGAATTCACCCCTCCACTTT; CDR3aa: CASRRQGNSPLHF
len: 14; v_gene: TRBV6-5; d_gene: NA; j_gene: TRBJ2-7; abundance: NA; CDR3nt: TGTGCCAGCAAGAGGAGCGGCATCTCCTACGAGCAGTACTTC; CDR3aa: CASKRSGISYEQYF
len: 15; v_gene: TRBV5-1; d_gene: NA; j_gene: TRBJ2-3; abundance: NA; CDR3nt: TGCGCCAGCAGGGTTAGCGGCCACGAGACAGATACGCAGTATTTT; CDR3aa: CASRVSGHETDTQYF
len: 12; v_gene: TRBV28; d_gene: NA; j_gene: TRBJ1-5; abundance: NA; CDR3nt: TGTGCCAGCGGGGTCAACAATCAGCCCCAGCATTTT; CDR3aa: CASGVNNQPQHF
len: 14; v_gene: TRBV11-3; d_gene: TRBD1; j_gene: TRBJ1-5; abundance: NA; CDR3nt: TGTGCCAGCAGTCGCGGACAGGGAGATCAGCCCCAGCATTTT; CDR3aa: CASSRGQGDQPQHF
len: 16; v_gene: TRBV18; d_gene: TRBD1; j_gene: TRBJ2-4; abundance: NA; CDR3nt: TGTGCCAGCTCACACGACAGGGTCGGAGCCAAAAACATTCAGTACTTC; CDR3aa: CASSHDRVGAKNIQYF
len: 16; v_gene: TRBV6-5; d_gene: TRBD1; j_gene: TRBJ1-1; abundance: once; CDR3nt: TGTGCCAGCAGTTACTCTCAGGGGGCGTGGGTCACTGAAGCTTTCTTT; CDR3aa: CASSYSQGAWVTEAFF
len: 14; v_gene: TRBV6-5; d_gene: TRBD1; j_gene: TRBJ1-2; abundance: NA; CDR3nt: TGTGCCAGCAGTACGGGACAGGGAATAAATGGCTACACCTTC; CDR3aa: CASSTGQGINGYTF
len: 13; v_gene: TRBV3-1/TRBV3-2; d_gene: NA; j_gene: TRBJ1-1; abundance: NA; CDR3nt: TGTGCCAGCAGCCAAAGTCCGAACACTGAAGCTTTCTTT; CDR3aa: CASSQSPNTEAFF
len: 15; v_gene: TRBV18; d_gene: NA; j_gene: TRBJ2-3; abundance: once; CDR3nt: TGTGCCAGCTCGATGCGCCAGCAGGACACAGATACGCAGTATTTT; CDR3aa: CASSMRQQDTDTQYF
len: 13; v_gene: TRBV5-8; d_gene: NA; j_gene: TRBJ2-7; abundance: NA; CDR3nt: TGTGCCAGCTCCCCAGACAGTCCGATCGAGCAGTACTTC; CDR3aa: CASSPDSPIEQYF
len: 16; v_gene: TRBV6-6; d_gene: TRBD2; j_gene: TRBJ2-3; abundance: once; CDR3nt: TGTGCCAGCAGTCGAGGGGCGGGAGGGACTAAAGATACGCAGTATTTT; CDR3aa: CASSRGAGGTKDTQYF
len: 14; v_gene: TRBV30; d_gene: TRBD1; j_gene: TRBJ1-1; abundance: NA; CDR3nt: TGTGCCTGGGCACAGGGGTTCCGGGAAACTGAAGCTTTCTTT; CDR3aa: CAWAQGFRETEAFF
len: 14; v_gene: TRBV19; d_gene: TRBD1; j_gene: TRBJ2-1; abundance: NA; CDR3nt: TGTGCCAGTAAGGGACAGGCGGGCTACAATGAGCAGTTCTTC; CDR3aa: CASKGQAGYNEQFF
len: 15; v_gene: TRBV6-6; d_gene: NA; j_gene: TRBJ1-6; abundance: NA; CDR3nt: TGTGCCACCAGGTCCCGCGACAGAGCCAACATCTCCCTCCACTTT; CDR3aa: CATRSRDRANISLHF
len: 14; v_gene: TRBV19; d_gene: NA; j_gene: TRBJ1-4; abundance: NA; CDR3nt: TGTGCCAGTAGTCTGGGAAGCTCTAATGAAAAACTGTTTTTT; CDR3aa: CASSLGSSNEKLFF
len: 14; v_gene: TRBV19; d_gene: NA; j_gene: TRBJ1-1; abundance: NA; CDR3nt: TGTGCCAGTAGTATTGGGACCGCGAACACTGAAGCTTTCTTT; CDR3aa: CASSIGTANTEAFF
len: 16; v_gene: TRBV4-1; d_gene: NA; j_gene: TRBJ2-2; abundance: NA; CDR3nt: TGCGCCAGCAGCCAGTCCGGGACTTCGAACACCGGGGAGCTGTTTTTT; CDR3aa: CASSQSGTSNTGELFF
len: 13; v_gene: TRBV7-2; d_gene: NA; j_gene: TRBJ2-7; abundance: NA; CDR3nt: TGTGCCAGCAGCCGCGCCATTCGAAACGAGCAGTACTTC; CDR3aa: CASSRAIRNEQYF
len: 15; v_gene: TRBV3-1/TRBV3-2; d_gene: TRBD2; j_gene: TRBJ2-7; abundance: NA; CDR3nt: TGTGCCAGCAGCCAAGTCGGCGGGAGTGGCTACGAGCAGTACTTC; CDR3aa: CASSQVGGSGYEQYF
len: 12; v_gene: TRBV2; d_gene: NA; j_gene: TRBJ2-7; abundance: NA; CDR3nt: TGTGCCAGCAGGACAGGCACCTACGAGCAGTACTTC; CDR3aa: CASRTGTYEQYF
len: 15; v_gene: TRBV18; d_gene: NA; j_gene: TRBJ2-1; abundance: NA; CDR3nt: TGTGCCAGCTCACCACGGGAGAGCTCCTACAATGAGCAGTTCTTC; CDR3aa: CASSPRESSYNEQFF
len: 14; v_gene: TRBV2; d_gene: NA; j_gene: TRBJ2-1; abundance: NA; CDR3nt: TGTGCCAGCAGTGGTAGCCGCTCATACAATGAGCAGTTCTTC; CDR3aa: CASSGSRSYNEQFF
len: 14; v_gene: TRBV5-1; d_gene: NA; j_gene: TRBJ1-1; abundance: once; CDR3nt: TGCGCCAGCAGCTTGGATACAGGGAACACTGAAGCTTTCTTT; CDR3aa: CASSLDTGNTEAFF
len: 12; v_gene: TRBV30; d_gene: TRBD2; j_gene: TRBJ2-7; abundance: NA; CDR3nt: TGTGTGGGGGGGAGAAGCTCCTACGAGCAGTACTTC; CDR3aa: CVGGRSSYEQYF
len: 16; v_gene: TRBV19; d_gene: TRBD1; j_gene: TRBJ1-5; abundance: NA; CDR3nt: TGTGCCAGTAGTATAACCGTCGGACAGGGCGATCAGCCCCAGCATTTT; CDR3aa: CASSITVGQGDQPQHF
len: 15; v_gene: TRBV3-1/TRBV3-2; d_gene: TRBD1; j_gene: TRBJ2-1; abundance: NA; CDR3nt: TGTGCCAGCAGCCCACAGGGGAGAATGTACAATGAGCAGTTCTTC; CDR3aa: CASSPQGRMYNEQFF
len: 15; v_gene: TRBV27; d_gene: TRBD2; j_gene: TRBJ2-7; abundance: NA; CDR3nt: TGTGCCAGCAGTTTGGGGGGGGAACGGAGCTACGAGCAGTACTTC; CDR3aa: CASSLGGERSYEQYF